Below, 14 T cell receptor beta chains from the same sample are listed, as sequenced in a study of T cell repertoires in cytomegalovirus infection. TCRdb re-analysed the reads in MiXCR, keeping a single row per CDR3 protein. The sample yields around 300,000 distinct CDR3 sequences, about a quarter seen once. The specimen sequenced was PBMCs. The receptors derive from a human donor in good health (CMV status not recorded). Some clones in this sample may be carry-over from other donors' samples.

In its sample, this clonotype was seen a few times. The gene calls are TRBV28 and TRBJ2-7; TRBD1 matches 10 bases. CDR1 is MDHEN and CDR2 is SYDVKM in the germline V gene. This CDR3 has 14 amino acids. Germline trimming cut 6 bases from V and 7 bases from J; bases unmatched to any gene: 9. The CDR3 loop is CASSPRQGAREQYF. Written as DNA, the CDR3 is TGTGCCAGCAGCCCGCGACAGGGGGCGAGGGAGCAGTACTTC. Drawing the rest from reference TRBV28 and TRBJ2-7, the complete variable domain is DVKVTQSSRYLVKRTGEKVFLECVQDMDHENMFWYRQDPGLGLRLIYFSYDVKMKEKGDIPEGYSVSREKKERFSLILESASTNQTSMYLCASSPRQGAREQYFGPGTRLTVT.

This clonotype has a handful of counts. The CDR3 loop is CASSVTGGRGQPQHF. The CDR3 region has the DNA TGTGCCAGCAGCGTGACAGGGGGCCGGGGGCAGCCCCAGCATTTT. The chain is built from TRBV5-5 and TRBJ1-5, with 10 bases fitting TRBD1. Germline assignment: CDR1 SGHKS and CDR2 YYEKEE (reference sequence). The CDR3 is 15 amino acids. The ends lost 4 bases at V and 7 bases at J; junction bases unmatched: 8.

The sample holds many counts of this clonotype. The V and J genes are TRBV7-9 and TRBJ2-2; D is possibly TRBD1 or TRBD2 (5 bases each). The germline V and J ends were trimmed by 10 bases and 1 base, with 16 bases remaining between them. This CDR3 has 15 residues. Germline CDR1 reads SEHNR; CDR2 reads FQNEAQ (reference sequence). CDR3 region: CATSGTAQNTGELFF. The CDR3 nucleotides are TGTGCCACATCCGGGACGGCCCAGAACACCGGGGAGCTGTTTTTT.

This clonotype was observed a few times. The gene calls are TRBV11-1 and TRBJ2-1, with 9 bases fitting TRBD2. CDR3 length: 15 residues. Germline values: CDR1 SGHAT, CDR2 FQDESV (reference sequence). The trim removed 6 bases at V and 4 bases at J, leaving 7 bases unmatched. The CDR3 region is CASRAGLAFYNEQFF. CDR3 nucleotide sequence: TGTGCCAGCAGGGCGGGACTAGCATTTTACAATGAGCAGTTCTTC.

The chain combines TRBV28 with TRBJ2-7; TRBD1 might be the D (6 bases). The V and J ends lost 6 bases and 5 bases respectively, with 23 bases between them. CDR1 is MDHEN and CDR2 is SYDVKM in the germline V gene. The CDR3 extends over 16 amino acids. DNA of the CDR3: TGTGCCAGCAGCCGGGACAATTCGAATGCCGGTCACGAGCAGTACTTC. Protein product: CASSRDNSNAGHEQYF.

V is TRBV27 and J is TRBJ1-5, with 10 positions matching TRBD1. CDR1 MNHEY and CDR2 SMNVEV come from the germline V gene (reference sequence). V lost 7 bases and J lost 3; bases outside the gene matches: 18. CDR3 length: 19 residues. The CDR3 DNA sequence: TGTGCCAGCACCACGAACGCGACAGGGGGCGAGAGTGACAATCAGCCCCAGCATTTT. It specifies CASTTNATGGESDNQPQHF.

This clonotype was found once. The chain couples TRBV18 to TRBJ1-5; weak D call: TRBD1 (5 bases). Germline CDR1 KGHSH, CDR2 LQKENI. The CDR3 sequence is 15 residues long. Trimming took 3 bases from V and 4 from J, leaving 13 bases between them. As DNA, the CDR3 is TGTGCCAGCTCACCTGAAGTCGGGGGGAATCAGCCCCAGCATTTT. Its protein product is CASSPEVGGNQPQHF.

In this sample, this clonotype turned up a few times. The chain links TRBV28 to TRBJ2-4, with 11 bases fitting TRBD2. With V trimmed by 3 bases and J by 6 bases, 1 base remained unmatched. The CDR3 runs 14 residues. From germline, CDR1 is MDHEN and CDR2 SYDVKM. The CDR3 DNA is TGTGCCAGCAGTTTCCTAGCGGGAGGAAACATTCAGTACTTC. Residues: CASSFLAGGNIQYF. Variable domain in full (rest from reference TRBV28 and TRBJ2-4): DVKVTQSSRYLVKRTGEKVFLECVQDMDHENMFWYRQDPGLGLRLIYFSYDVKMKEKGDIPEGYSVSREKKERFSLILESASTNQTSMYLCASSFLAGGNIQYFGAGTRLSVL.

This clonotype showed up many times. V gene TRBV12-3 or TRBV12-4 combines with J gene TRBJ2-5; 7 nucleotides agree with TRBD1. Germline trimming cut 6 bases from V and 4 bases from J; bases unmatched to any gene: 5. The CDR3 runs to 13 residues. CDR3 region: CASSLRDRETQYF. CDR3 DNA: TGTGCCAGCAGCCTCCGGGACAGAGAGACCCAGTACTTC.

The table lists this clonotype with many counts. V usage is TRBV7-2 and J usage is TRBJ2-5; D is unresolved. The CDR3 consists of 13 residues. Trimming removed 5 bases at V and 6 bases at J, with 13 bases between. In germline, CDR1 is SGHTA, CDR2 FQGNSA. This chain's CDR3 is CASSPFGGKTQYF. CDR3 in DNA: TGTGCCAGCAGCCCTTTCGGCGGAAAGACCCAGTACTTC.

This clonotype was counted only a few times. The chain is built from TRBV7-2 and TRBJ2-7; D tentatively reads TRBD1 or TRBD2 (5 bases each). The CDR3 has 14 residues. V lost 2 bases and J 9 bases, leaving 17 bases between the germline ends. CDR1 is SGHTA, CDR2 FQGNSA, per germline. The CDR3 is CASSLPGAPGGQYF. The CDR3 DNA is TGTGCCAGCAGCTTACCCGGGGCCCCCGGCGGGCAGTACTTC.

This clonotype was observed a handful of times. The CDR3 bases are TGTGCCAGCAGGGGGGACAGAGCCTACGAGCAGTACTTC. Translated, it gives CASRGDRAYEQYF. J is TRBJ2-7 and V is TRBV6-2 or TRBV6-3; 7 positions agree with TRBD1. Germline V gene sequence: CDR1 MNHEY, CDR2 SVGEGT. There are 13 residues in the CDR3. The V and J ends lost 6 bases and 2 bases, in that order; junction bases with no gene match: 4.

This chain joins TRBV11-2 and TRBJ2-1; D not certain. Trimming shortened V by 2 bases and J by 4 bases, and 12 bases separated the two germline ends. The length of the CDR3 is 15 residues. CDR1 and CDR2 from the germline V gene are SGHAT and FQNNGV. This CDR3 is CASSLFTSLYNEQFF. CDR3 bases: TGTGCCAGCAGCTTATTCACCTCCCTATACAATGAGCAGTTCTTC. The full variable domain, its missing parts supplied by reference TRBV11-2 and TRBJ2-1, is EAGVAQSPRYKIIEKRQSVAFWCNPISGHATLYWYQQILGQGPKLLIQFQNNGVVDDSQLPKDRFSAERLKGVDSTLKIQPAKLEDSAVYLCASSLFTSLYNEQFFGPGTRLTVL.

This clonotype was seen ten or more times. The CDR3 coding sequence is TGTGCTAGCAGCTTAGCTGGCGGGAGTCGCGAGCAGTACGTC. Translated: CASSLAGGSREQYV. The genes are TRBV7-7 and TRBJ2-7, with 7 positions matching TRBD2. CDR3 length: 14 amino acids. The germline gives CDR1 SSHAT, CDR2 FNYEAQ (reference sequence).